The present T cell receptor beta chain was sequenced within a study of blood T cell repertoires in COVID-19. Background on the study: COVID-19 samples collected from the United States, Italy and Spain covered acute and convalescent phases. PBMCs, B-cell-depleted T cells, or T cells provided the cDNA or gDNA that made up the material.

Original data processing: Amplification of reference gene primers provided the estimated nucleated cell counts. The protocol was immunoSEQ multiplex PCR, while the TCRdb copy is restricted to in-frame clones and leaves out a portion. For V, J and clone size, that table is used; D and trimming come from the DNA. The sample lists 35,000 to 50,000 clones; roughly nine tenths were seen once. Sequencing input: peripheral blood. The sequence came from a man aged 70-80 years with active COVID-19.

CDR3: CASSLFSPAGGGDTQYF. As DNA, the CDR3 is TGTGCCAGCAGCTTGTTCTCCCCGGCGGGGGGGGGAGATACGCAGTATTTT. The V and J genes are TRBV5-6 and TRBJ2-3, with 9 positions matching TRBD2. The CDR3 loop spans 17 amino acids. Germline CDR1 reads SGHDT; CDR2 reads YYEEEE. Trimming took 1 base from V and 5 from J; bases not matched to a gene: 11. Drawing the rest from reference TRBV5-6 and TRBJ2-3, the complete variable domain is DAGVTQSPTHLIKTRGQQVTLRCSPKSGHDTVSWYQQALGQGPQFIFQYYEEEERQRGNFPDRFSGHQFPNYSSELNVNALLLGDSALYLCASSLFSPAGGGDTQYFGPGTRLTVL.